These T cell receptor beta chains were read from a single sample in a study of blood T cell repertoires in COVID-19. This table comes from immunoSEQ multiplex PCR, and its TCRdb copy is limited to in-frame clones, with some not included. The profile covers about 80,000 clones, with around 88% appearing a single time and 5.5% to 7.5% taken by the ten largest. Input material: peripheral blood. These receptors were obtained from a woman of 80 years or more with acute or convalescent COVID-19. The CDR3 runs from the conserved cysteine through the conserved F or W. The order of the fields is V gene, D gene, J gene, clone size, CDR3 protein, CDR3 DNA. D genes are given only for firm matches. Size tells how often a clone was seen (once, few, many) or the class of an expanded clone, and some rows leave it out.

TRBV30,-,TRBJ1-5,-,CAWSQRAEGGQPQHF,TGTGCCTGGAGCCAGAGGGCCGAGGGAGGCCAGCCCCAGCATTTT
TRBV19,TRBD1,TRBJ1-4,-,CASSTDRGEEKLFF,TGTGCCAGTAGTACCGACAGGGGTGAGGAAAAACTGTTTTTT
TRBV7-3,-,TRBJ1-6,-,CASSLQAGANSPLHF,TGTGCCAGCAGCTTACAGGCAGGGGCTAATTCACCCCTCCACTTT
TRBV5-1,-,TRBJ1-2,-,CASSLADIYGYTF,TGCGCCAGCAGCTTGGCGGACATCTATGGCTACACCTTC
TRBV19,-,TRBJ1-1,few,CASSTPPGLDTEAFF,TGTGCCAGTAGTACCCCCCCAGGGCTGGACACTGAAGCTTTCTTT
TRBV4-1,TRBD1,TRBJ1-2,-,CASSLQGIDGYTF,TGCGCCAGCAGCCTACAGGGGATCGATGGCTACACCTTC
TRBV19,-,TRBJ2-3,-,CASSLYGIGTDTQYF,TGTGCCAGTAGTCTTTACGGGATCGGCACAGATACGCAGTATTTT
TRBV6-1,TRBD1,TRBJ2-2,-,CASSDKGADTGELFF,TGTGCCAGCAGTGACAAGGGGGCTGACACCGGGGAGCTGTTTTTT
TRBV10-2,TRBD1,TRBJ1-6,few,CASSEAGGGNSPLHF,TGCGCCAGCAGTGAGGCAGGGGGCGGGAATTCACCCCTCCACTTT
TRBV19,TRBD2,TRBJ2-5,-,CASSTTGLAGTLGETQYF,TGTGCCAGTAGTACCACGGGACTAGCGGGAACATTGGGAGAGACCCAGTACTTC
TRBV5-1,-,TRBJ1-2,-,CASSPSGGDYGYTF,TGCGCCAGCAGCCCCTCGGGGGGCGACTATGGCTACACCTTC
TRBV10-3,TRBD1,TRBJ2-3,-,CAISVPRGSADTQYF,TGTGCCATCAGTGTCCCCAGGGGGTCCGCAGATACGCAGTATTTT
TRBV27,-,TRBJ1-5,-,CASSLSATGISNQPQHF,TGTGCCAGCAGTTTAAGCGCCACAGGTATCTCCAATCAGCCCCAGCATTTT
TRBV5-1,-,TRBJ2-1,-,CASSRDSAIHNEQFF,TGCGCCAGCAGCCGTGACTCGGCAATTCACAATGAGCAGTTCTTC
TRBV29-1,-,TRBJ1-2,-,CSGGDVNYGYTF,TGCAGCGGCGGGGACGTCAACTATGGCTACACCTTC
TRBV10-3,-,TRBJ2-5,-,CAINRTPQETQYF,TGTGCCATCAATAGGACTCCCCAAGAGACCCAGTACTTC
TRBV27,TRBD1,TRBJ1-2,-,CANRPRGQGGYTF,TGTGCCAACCGCCCCAGGGGGCAAGGTGGCTACACCTTC
TRBV7-9,TRBD1,TRBJ1-4,-,CASSLNHGGQINEKLFF,TGTGCCAGCAGCTTAAACCACGGGGGACAGATTAATGAAAAACTGTTTTTT